These 6 T cell receptor beta chains came from one sample sequenced in a study of cytomegalovirus exposure and HLA in healthy donors. 13 Jbeta primers and 60 Vbeta primers were used for the PCR. Assay: immunoSEQ multiplex PCR; the TCRdb copy retains only in-frame clones and omits some. The sample includes around 150,000 clones, approximately 70% seen only once; the top ten take roughly 7.1%. Sample: PBMCs. The receptors were gathered from a man aged 35 to 55 in good health and CMV-seropositive.

The V gene is TRBV10-3, the J gene TRBJ1-1; 10 nucleotides agree with TRBD1. Trimming took 6 bases from V and 4 from J; bases not matched to a gene: 5. The CDR3 extends over 14 amino acids. Germline-derived CDR1 and CDR2 are ENHRY and SYGVKD. The CDR3 DNA reads as TGTGCCATCAGGGATGGACAGGGGGGCACTGAAGCTTTCTTT. It specifies CAIRDGQGGTEAFF.

The chain links TRBV5-6 to TRBJ2-5, with D perhaps TRBD1 (8 bases). Germline CDR1 and CDR2: SGHDT and YYEEEE. V was pared by 4 bases and J by 3 bases, with 19 bases between. CDR3 length: 16 amino acids. CDR3 region: CASSRGTGGSKETQYF. CDR3 in DNA: TGTGCCAGCAGCCGAGGGACAGGCGGGAGTAAAGAGACCCAGTACTTC.

This clone has more than one count but fewer than ten. The chain combines TRBV6-6 with TRBJ1-5; 8 bases are shared with TRBD1. The length of the CDR3 is 14 residues. Germline values: CDR1 MNHNY, CDR2 SVGAGI (reference sequence). The trim removed 8 bases at V and 3 bases at J, leaving 6 bases unmatched. Here the CDR3 DNA reads TGTGCCAGCGGACAGGGCCGGAACAATCAGCCCCAGCATTTT. Translating gives CASGQGRNNQPQHF.

V is TRBV30 and J is TRBJ1-2; tentative D call: TRBD1 (5 bases). Trimming cost V 3 bases and J 8 bases, with 22 bases left between them. The CDR3 sequence is 15 residues long. CDR1 is GTSNPN, CDR2 SVGIG, per germline (reference sequence). This CDR3 is CAWSHQGALSVGYTF. In DNA form, the CDR3 reads TGTGCCTGGAGCCACCAAGGGGCCCTGTCGGTGGGCTACACCTTC. Looking up the rest from reference TRBV30 and TRBJ1-2 gives the full variable domain: SQTIHQWPATLVQPVGSPLSLECTVEGTSNPNLYWYRQAAGRGLQLLFYSVGIGQISSEVPQNLSASRPQDRQFILSSKKLLLSDSGFYLCAWSHQGALSVGYTFGSGTRLTVV.

The CDR3 region has the DNA TGTGCCAGCAGTTTCTCACCGCGGTGGAGCAATCAGCCCCAGCATTTT. Translating it yields CASSFSPRWSNQPQHF. The rearrangement joins TRBV28 to TRBJ1-5; D call uncertain. Germline CDR1 MDHEN, CDR2 SYDVKM. This CDR3 region has 16 residues. V lost 3 bases and J 1 base, leaving 13 bases between the germline ends.

The chain recombines TRBV10-3 with TRBJ2-5; D perhaps matches TRBD1 (5 bases). Trimming left V 0 bases short and J 5 bases short, with 7 bases between. The CDR3 runs to 13 residues. From germline, CDR1 is ENHRY and CDR2 SYGVKD. The CDR3 region is CAISESRQETQYF. The CDR3 DNA reads TGTGCCATCAGTGAGTCAAGACAGGAGACCCAGTACTTC.